The sequence of this T cell receptor beta chain was determined in a study of cytomegalovirus exposure and HLA in healthy donors (dated 2017 in TCRdb). Background for the entire study: According to an earlier analysis of a few hundred of the donors, 150 million to 200 million T cells yielded 117 million unique TCR beta sequences and approximately 300 Gb of sequence data. Roughly 310 gigabases of sequencing data and tens of millions of unique TCR sequences were included in an early release covering about 600 HLA-typed donors. Among the roughly 410 genotyped donors, around 81% belonged to the genetic ancestry cluster associated with self-reported Caucasian donors. The study aimed to test whether signatures of past pathogen exposure could be identified by cataloging public T cell receptors. The study used immunosequencing to profile the T cell repertoires of approximately 640 subjects and linked those repertoires to cytomegalovirus serostatus. A separate validation cohort of roughly 120 different subjects was used in addition to the 666-subject first cohort. To predict cytomegalovirus infection status, the study brought together high-throughput TCR immunosequencing, statistical association of individual TCRs with disease status, and machine learning. A later analysis re-examined previously published TCR beta repertoires from 500 to 700 donors and added high-resolution HLA genotyping to investigate patterns of TCR occurrence. Rather than using new phenotypic data, the later analysis identified candidate immune exposures from TCR beta sequences and from how often those sequences occurred across donors. An earlier analysis of 500 to 650 of the donors applied high-throughput TCR beta sequencing to assess whether each TCR beta V gene segment acted as functional or pseudogenic. Donor age, sex, ethnicity and CMV serostatus were compiled together with the repertoire data. Genome-wide SNP genotypes for about 55% of the roughly 670 donors were used in a later genetic analysis, which treated that subset as a discovery cohort. Every discovery cohort repertoire had been produced on one sequencing platform. HLA typing included class I and class II loci at four-digit resolution. The number of donors typed differed by locus, with roughly 620-640 for A, B, C, DRB1 and DQB1, approximately 500 for DQA1, about 610 for DPA1, and over 400 for DPB1. About five DR-DQ haplotypes were handled as single units for association and clustering because linkage in the cohort was strong. Among 398 genotyped donors of the cohort, an average of about 240,000 unique TCR beta nucleotide sequences were sequenced per donor, around 20% of them non-productive.

Worth noting for this clone: The clone's antigen remains unknown.

Trimmed from V: 3 bases; trimmed from J: 7 bases; junction bases lacking a gene match: 7. Sequences SGHNT (CDR1) and YYREEE (CDR2) are obtained from the germline V gene (reference sequence). Measured from the cysteine to the phenylalanine, the CDR3 is 14 residues long. The retained sequence is limited to the CDR3, 42 bases, with the frame set at the first base. What the study reported, not specific to this receptor: In a later genetic analysis, fewer N-insertions in productive TCRs were reported among donors in an Asian-associated ancestry cluster than the roughly 700-donor mean. At a false discovery rate of 0.05, a later analysis linked 15,000 to 20,000 TCR beta sequences to specific HLA alleles. In the study, around 150 TCR beta chains were listed as associated with cytomegalovirus. The only immune exposure information available for the cohort was CMV serostatus. This cohort had only TCR beta chains sequenced, and the lack of alpha or paired-chain data limited which features could be detected. Some IMGT-functional V segments, including TRBV6-2 and TRBV6-3, could not be distinguished by the 87-base-pair reads and were therefore excluded. A further reported finding was that TCR beta sequences accurately predicted the HLA-A and HLA-B alleles for most subjects in the first cohort. About 15 rarely observed V segments, including chromosome 9 orphons, were excluded from the earlier analysis of several hundred of the donors because counts were too low. According to a later analysis, parvovirus B19, influenza, CMV and Epstein-Barr virus appeared linked to several top co-occurrence clusters. A group of highly shared sequence variants was considered likely to be a technical artifact of the sequencing pipeline. Linkage disequilibrium might explain the correlated functional status among segregating V segments, but an unknown experimental factor could not be ruled out. While some public TCRs were present in many individuals, most TCR sequences turned up only very rarely across donors. Sequencing depth was assumed to be roughly uniform across donors in the presence/absence analyses, though that assumption may not hold. An earlier analysis of approximately 540 of the donors showed that most TCR beta V segments appeared in productive rearrangements either about 87% or about 30% of the time, which broadly matched IMGT annotations. In vitro tests confirmed that a few of the cytomegalovirus-associated TCR beta chains recognize cytomegalovirus antigens. In a later analysis, TCR association rates were found to vary across HLA loci, with the most associated TCRs seen for DRB1 alleles and the fewest for HLA-C alleles. It was suggested by the authors that the approach could potentially be generalized to other disease states and immunological phenotypes. Cytomegalovirus status was reported to be diagnosed by the classifier with high specificity and sensitivity in both the original and validation cohorts. Most CMV-associated TCR beta chains appeared to be HLA-restricted in a later analysis, and the HLA associations seemed to be driven largely by CMV exposure. When HLA alleles, especially DR and DQ, strongly co-occurred, attributing TCR associations to individual alleles was difficult. Because some donors lacked HLA typing at each locus, the association tests relied only on the typed subset. An association between a missense DCLRE1C variant and V-gene and J-gene trimming of TCR beta chains was found in a later genetic analysis and replicated in an independent cohort. A later analysis found that HLA-associated TCR beta chains were more clonally expanded and had lower generation probabilities than equally common non-associated chains.

The method behind the library was the immunoSEQ multiplex PCR assay. The multiplex PCR relied on a mix of 60 forward primers for TCR Vbeta segments and 13 reverse primers for TCR Jbeta segments. A multiplex PCR assay on genomic DNA amplified the CDR3 region of rearranged TCR beta genes. The amplified TCR beta libraries were sequenced on the Illumina HiSeq System as 87-base-pair reads. Per the original workflow: A later analysis counted tens of millions of unique TCR beta chains across the 666 repertoires, and about 10 million of these chains were shared by at least two donors. Raw reads were error-corrected and collapsed into unique sequences with a nearest-neighbor algorithm that merged closely related sequences to remove PCR and sequencing errors. V, D and J gene segments were assigned by aligning CDR3 sequences to IMGT reference sequences. Each retained sequence needed at least a six-nucleotide match to both a V gene segment and a J gene segment. A rearrangement counted as productive if the CDR3 had no stop codons and remained in frame with V and J, and every other rearrangement counted as non-productive. Following IMGT convention, CDR3 was defined as the stretch from the second conserved V-encoded cysteine to the conserved J-encoded phenylalanine. The earlier analysis of about 590 of the donors excluded sequences that lacked an unambiguous match to a single V gene segment. In an earlier analysis of several hundred of the donors, a V segment was called functional when productive rearrangements were above 56.7%, and segregating when the standard deviation between donors exceeded 5%. A statistical classification framework was built for diagnosing cytomegalovirus status from the catalog of TCR beta chain sequences. In a later analysis, V and J genes were assigned by comparing TCR nucleotide sequences against IMGT/GENE-DB human TR gene sequences. In a later analysis, CDR3 sequences and most-parsimonious VDJ recombination scenarios were assigned using the TCRdist pipeline. In a later analysis, each TCR beta chain was defined by its CDR3 amino acid sequence together with its V-gene family, and reads lacking a unique V-gene family were excluded. In a later analysis, around 650 highly shared, low-generation-probability nucleotide sequences were removed to address suspected cross-contamination and a sequencing artifact. A later analysis calculated a clonal expansion index for each public chain from normalized within-repertoire ranks of inferred template counts. Generation probabilities in a later analysis came from a VDJ recombination model fitted to out-of-frame rearrangements, and those results were checked against IGoR. In a later analysis, hypergeometric tests were used to score TCR-TCR, TCR-HLA and TCR-CMV co-occurrence, with a repertoire-size bias correction applied to TCR pairs. To estimate false discovery rates, a later analysis permuted the HLA or CMV assignments 20 times. In a later analysis, co-occurring TCRs were grouped using DBSCAN, with TCRdist sequence similarity added in when clustering inside HLA-allele-positive subsets. Repertoires with fewer than 30,000 or more than 120,000 public chains, plus five repertoires with anomalous nucleotide sharing, were excluded from co-occurrence clustering. TCRdb provides this immuneACCESS table in a form limited to in-frame rearrangements. Some clones are lacking; in checked studies, under half of them reflect an unresolved V gene, and why the rest are absent is not known. V and J calls and clone size come straight from that table; D and trimming were deduced from the DNA. The sample table gives 45,000 to 65,000 clones. Over 10% of the sample is in the top ten clones.

The cohort comprised fewer than 750 healthy bone marrow donors. At the time of sampling, all cohort members were nominally healthy, though unrecorded immune exposures were likely present. The donor tested CMV seropositive, placing the donor among the 310 or so seropositive members of the cohort. Each donor provided a peripheral blood sample, and peripheral blood mononuclear cells were used for TCR beta sequencing. Genomic DNA was extracted from the blood cell samples with the Qiagen DNeasy Blood Extraction Kit. The chain couples TRBV5-4 to TRBJ2-1; TRBD1 fits 7 bases in the junction. The TCR was taken from a man between 18 and 29 years old in good health and CMV-seropositive. Sequenced sample: PBMCs. The sequence in DNA is TGTGCCAGCAGCTGGCCGGGACAGAGGAATGAGCAGTTCTTC. Translation gives CASSWPGQRNEQFF.